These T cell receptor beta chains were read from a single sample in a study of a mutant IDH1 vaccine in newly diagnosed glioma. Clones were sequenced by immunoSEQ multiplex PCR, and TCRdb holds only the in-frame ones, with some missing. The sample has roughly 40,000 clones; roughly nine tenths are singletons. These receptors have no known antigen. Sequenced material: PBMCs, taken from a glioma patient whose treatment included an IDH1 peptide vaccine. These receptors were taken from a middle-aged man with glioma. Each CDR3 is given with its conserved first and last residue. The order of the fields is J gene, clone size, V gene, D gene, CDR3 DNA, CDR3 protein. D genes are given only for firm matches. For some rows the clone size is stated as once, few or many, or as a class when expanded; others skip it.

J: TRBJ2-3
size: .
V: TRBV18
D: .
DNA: TGTGCCAGCTCACCCGCGGGATCAGATACGCAGTATTTT
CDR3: CASSPAGSDTQYF

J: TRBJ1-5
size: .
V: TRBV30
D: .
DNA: TGTGCCTGGAGTGTATATGGGGACAATCAGCCCCAGCATTTT
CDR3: CAWSVYGDNQPQHF

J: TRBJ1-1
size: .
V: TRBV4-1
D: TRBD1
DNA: TGCGCCAGCACCAAAAGGGGGCTCACTGAAGCTTTCTTT
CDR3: CASTKRGLTEAFF

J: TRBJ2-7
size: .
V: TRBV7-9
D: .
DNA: TGTGCCAGCAGCTGGGGCGCATCCTCCTACGAGCAGTACTTC
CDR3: CASSWGASSYEQYF

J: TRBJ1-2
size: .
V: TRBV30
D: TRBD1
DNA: TGTGCCTGGAGCCAGGGACAGGGGTATGGCTACACCTTC
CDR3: CAWSQGQGYGYTF

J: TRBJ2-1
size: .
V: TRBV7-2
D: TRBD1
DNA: TGTGCCAGCAGCACCCGGACAGGGGTCTACAATGAGCAGTTCTTC
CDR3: CASSTRTGVYNEQFF

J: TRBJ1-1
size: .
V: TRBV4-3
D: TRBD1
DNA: TGCGCCAGCAGCCAAGATCTAGGGACAGGGATGAACACTGAAGCTTTCTTT
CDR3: CASSQDLGTGMNTEAFF

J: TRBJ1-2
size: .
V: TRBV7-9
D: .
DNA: TGTGCCAGCAGCTCACAGGGCTACACCTTC
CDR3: CASSSQGYTF

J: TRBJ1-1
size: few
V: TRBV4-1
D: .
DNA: TGCGCCAGCAGCCAAGAAGCTACACCCGTGAACACTGAAGCTTTCTTT
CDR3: CASSQEATPVNTEAFF

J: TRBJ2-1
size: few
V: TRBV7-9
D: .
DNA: TGTGCCAGCAGCCCGAAAATTGCCTCGAGCTCCTACAATGAGCAGTTCTTC
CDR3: CASSPKIASSSYNEQFF

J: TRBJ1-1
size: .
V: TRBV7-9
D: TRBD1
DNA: TGTGCCAGCAGCCGGGGACAGTTCCCGCTCTCTGAAGCTTTCTTT
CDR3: CASSRGQFPLSEAFF

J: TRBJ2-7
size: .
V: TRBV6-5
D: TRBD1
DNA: TGTGCCAGCAGGTCCGGGACAGGGTCCTACGAGCAGTACTTC
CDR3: CASRSGTGSYEQYF

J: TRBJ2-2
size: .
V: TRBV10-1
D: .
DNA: TGCGCCAGCAAGGGGGAACGGACCGGGGAGCTGTTTTTT
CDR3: CASKGERTGELFF

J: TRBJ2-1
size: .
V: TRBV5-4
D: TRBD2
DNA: TGTGCCAGCAGCATAGGACTAGCGGGGAACAGGGGTGAGCAGTTCTTC
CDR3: CASSIGLAGNRGEQFF

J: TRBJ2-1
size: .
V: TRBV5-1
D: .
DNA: TGCGCCAGCAGCTTGTCAAGCGACAAATACAATGAGCAGTTCTTC
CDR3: CASSLSSDKYNEQFF

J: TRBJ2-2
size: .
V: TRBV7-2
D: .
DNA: TGTGCCAGCAGCCCCCCCAGGGGAGCCGGGGAGCTGTTTTTT
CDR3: CASSPPRGAGELFF

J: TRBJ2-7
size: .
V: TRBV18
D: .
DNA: TGTGCCAGCTCACCATCAGTAGGCCAGAACTCCTACGAGCAGTACTTC
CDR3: CASSPSVGQNSYEQYF

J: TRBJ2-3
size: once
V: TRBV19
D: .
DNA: TGTGCCAGTAGTAGCTCCGGGACTAGCACAGATACGCAGTATTTT
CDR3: CASSSSGTSTDTQYF

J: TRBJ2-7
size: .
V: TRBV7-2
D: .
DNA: TGTGCCAGCAGCTTAGCCGGGAGCTCCTACGAGCAGTACTTC
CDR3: CASSLAGSSYEQYF

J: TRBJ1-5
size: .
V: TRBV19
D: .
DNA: TGTGCCAGTACCTTTGGGGGACGGGGTCTCGGTCAGCCCCAGCATTTT
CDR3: CASTFGGRGLGQPQHF

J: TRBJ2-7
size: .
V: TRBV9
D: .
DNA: TGTGCCAGCAGCGTAGCCGCCGGAATTTCCTACGAGCAGTACTTC
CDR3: CASSVAAGISYEQYF

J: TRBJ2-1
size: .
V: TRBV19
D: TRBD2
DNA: TGTGCCAGTAGTTCCTATAGCGGGGGGGCCTACAATGAGCAGTTCTTC
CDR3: CASSSYSGGAYNEQFF

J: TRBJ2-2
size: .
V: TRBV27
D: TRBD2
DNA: TGTGCCAGCAGTATGACTAGCGGGAGGACCGGGGAGCTGTTTTTT
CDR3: CASSMTSGRTGELFF

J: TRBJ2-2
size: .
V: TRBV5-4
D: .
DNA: TGTGCCAGCACCCTAACTACCACCTCCGGGGAGCTGTTTTTT
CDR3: CASTLTTTSGELFF

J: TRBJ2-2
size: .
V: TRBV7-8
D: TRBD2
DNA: TGTGCCAGCAGCGCTGGACTAGCTCCTCAGAGGGACACCGGGGAGCTGTTTTTT
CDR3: CASSAGLAPQRDTGELFF

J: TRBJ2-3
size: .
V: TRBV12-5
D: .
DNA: TGTGCTAGTGGTTTGGTGGGCACAGATACGCAGTATTTT
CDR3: CASGLVGTDTQYF

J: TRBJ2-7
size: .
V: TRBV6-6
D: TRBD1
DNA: TGTGCCAGCAGTGTCCACCGGGACAGGGCTCACGAGCAGTACTTC
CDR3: CASSVHRDRAHEQYF

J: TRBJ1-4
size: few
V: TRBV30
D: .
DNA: TGTGCCGGATCCTCGGGGGTAAAACTGTTTTTT
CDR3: CAGSSGVKLFF

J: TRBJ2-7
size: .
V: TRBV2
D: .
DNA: TGTGCCAGCAGTGACGGGAGACACCCCTACGAGCAGTACTTC
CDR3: CASSDGRHPYEQYF

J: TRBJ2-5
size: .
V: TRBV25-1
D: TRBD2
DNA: TGTGCCAGCAGTCTCCAAACTAGCGGGCAAGAGACCCAGTACTTC
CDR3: CASSLQTSGQETQYF

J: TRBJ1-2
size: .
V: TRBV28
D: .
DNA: TGTGCCAGCAGGGAAAGGTTCTATGGCTACACCTTC
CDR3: CASRERFYGYTF

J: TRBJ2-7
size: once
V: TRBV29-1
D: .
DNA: TGCAGCGTTGAAGCGGCTCCCGATCCGGGGTCGGAGCAGTACTTC
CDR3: CSVEAAPDPGSEQYF

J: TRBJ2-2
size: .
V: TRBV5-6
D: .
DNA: TGTGCCAGCAGCCCGGGGCCTCGGGCGGGCACCGGGGAGCTGTTTTTT
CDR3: CASSPGPRAGTGELFF

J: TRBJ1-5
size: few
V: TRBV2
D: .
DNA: TGTGCCAGTGGGGACCCACCTGAATTCAATCAGCCCCAGCATTTT
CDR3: CASGDPPEFNQPQHF

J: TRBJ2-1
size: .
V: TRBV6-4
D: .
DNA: TGTGCCAGCAGTGCCGGGGAGAACAATGAGCAGTTCTTC
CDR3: CASSAGENNEQFF

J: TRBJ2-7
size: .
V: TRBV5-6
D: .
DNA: TGTGCCAGCAGCCGAGGGACGGGAAGCTCCTACGAGCAGTACTTC
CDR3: CASSRGTGSSYEQYF

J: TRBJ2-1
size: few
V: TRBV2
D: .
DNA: TGTGCCAGCAGTGAATTGAGGGACTGGGGCTACAATGAGCAGTTCTTC
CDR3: CASSELRDWGYNEQFF

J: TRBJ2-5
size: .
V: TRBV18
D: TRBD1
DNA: TGTGCCAGCTCCCTGGGACAGCAAGAGACCCAGTACTTC
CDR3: CASSLGQQETQYF

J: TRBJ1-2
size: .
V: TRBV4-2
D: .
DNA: TGTGCCAGCAGCCAAGATTGGACATCGACCTATGGCTGCACCTTC
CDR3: CASSQDWTSTYGCTF

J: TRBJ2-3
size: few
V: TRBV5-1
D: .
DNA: TGCGCCAGCAGCCAACCCAAGGGGAGCCGGGGCACAGATACGCAGTATTTT
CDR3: CASSQPKGSRGTDTQYF

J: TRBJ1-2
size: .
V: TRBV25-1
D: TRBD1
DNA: TGTGCCAGCAGTGCTACAGGGGCTAACTATGGCTACACCTTC
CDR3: CASSATGANYGYTF

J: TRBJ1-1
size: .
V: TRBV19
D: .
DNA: TGTGCCAGTAGTATAGGGATTAACACTGAAGCTTTCTTT
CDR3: CASSIGINTEAFF

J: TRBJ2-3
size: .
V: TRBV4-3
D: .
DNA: TGCGCCAGCAGCCTTGGGACCGATAGCACAGATACGCAGTATTTT
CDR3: CASSLGTDSTDTQYF

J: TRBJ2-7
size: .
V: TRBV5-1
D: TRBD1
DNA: TGCGCCAGCAGCTTGGAGACAGGGACGGACGAGCAGTACTTC
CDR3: CASSLETGTDEQYF

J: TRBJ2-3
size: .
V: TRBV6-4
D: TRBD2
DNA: TGTGCCAGCAGTGAGCGGGGGACTTACACAGATACGCAGTATTTT
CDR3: CASSERGTYTDTQYF

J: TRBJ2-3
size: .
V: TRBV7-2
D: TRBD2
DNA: TGTGCCAGCAGCCGGGGACTACTTTCTGATACGCAGTATTTT
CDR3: CASSRGLLSDTQYF

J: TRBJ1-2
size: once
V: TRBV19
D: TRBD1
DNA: TGTGCCAGTAGTAGCCAGAAAGGGGGCAACTATGGCTACACCTTC
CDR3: CASSSQKGGNYGYTF

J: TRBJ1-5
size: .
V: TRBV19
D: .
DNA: TGTGCCAGTAGTATAGCCCGGACATCTCCGGTTAGCAATCAGCCCCAGCATTTT
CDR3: CASSIARTSPVSNQPQHF

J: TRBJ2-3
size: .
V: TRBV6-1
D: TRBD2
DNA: TGTGCCAGCCAAAGTAGCGGGGGGGCCAAAGATACGCAGTATTTT
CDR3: CASQSSGGAKDTQYF

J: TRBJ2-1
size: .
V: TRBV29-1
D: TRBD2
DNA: TGCAGCGTTGCCGGGACTAGCGGGAGGTCCCCCTACAATGAGCAGTTCTTC
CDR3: CSVAGTSGRSPYNEQFF

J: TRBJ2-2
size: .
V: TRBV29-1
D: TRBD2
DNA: TGCAGCTTGAGGCTAGCGGGAATCGGGGAGCTGTTTTTT
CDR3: CSLRLAGIGELFF

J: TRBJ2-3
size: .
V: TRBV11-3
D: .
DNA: TGTGCCAGCAGCTGGCCAGGCACAGATACGCAGTATTTT
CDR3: CASSWPGTDTQYF

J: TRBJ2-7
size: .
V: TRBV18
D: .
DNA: TGTGCCAGCTCACGACTACAGGGAGGCGAGCAGTACTTC
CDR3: CASSRLQGGEQYF

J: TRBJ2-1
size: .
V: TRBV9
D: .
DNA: TGTGCCAGCAGCGTCGGAACTCCGATGGATGAGCAGTTCTTC
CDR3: CASSVGTPMDEQFF

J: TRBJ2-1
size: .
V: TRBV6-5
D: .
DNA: TGTGCCAGCAGTTACTCCGGGAGACGACTGGATGAGCAGTTCTTC
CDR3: CASSYSGRRLDEQFF

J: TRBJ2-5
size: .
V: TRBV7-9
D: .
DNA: TGTGCCAGCAGGGGAGTGGGGGCGCGTGTAGAGACCCAGTACTTC
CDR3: CASRGVGARVETQYF

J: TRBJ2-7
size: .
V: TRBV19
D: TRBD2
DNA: TGTGCCAGTAGTATAGGATCTAGCGGGGCCTACGAGCAGTACTTC
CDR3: CASSIGSSGAYEQYF